This is a list of T cell receptor beta chains from one sample in a study of shared clonotypes between healthy human individuals. The repertoire was sequenced with immunoSEQ multiplex PCR; TCRdb's copy has only in-frame clones and lacks some. The repertoire holds roughly 890,000 clones, with around 93% as singletons. Input material: naive CD8+ T cells sorted from blood. The receptors stem from a man aged 25 to 40 in good health. The CDR3 runs from the conserved cysteine through the conserved F or W. D genes are given only for firm matches. Only some rows state a clone size, as once, few, many or a class for expanded clones.

J: TRBJ1-2; V: TRBV13; size: .; D: .; DNA: TGTGCCAGCAGCTTAGTTGCCGACAGGCGCACCTTC; CDR3: CASSLVADRRTF
J: TRBJ1-2; V: TRBV7-9; size: .; D: .; DNA: TGTGCCAGCAGCTTAGGACTGGCGGGCTACACCTTC; CDR3: CASSLGLAGYTF
J: TRBJ2-1; V: TRBV2; size: .; D: TRBD2; DNA: TGTGCCAGCAGTGACGGGGGGGGCGTTGAGCAGTTCTTC; CDR3: CASSDGGGVEQFF
J: TRBJ1-2; V: TRBV7-2; size: once; D: .; DNA: TGTGCCAGCAGCTTCAGTCCGCGGGCCAGTTATAACTATGGCTACACCTTC; CDR3: CASSFSPRASYNYGYTF
J: TRBJ2-7; V: TRBV16; size: .; D: .; DNA: TGTGCCAGCAGCCAATCGGAACTTGAGGTGGCGCAGTACTTC; CDR3: CASSQSELEVAQYF
J: TRBJ2-1; V: TRBV29-1; size: .; D: .; DNA: TGCAGCGTTGAAGACTCGGCATCCCGTGGGCAGTTCTTC; CDR3: CSVEDSASRGQFF
J: TRBJ2-5; V: TRBV5-1; size: .; D: .; DNA: TGCGCCAGCAGCTTGGTTGTGGCTAACCAAGAGACCCAGTACTTC; CDR3: CASSLVVANQETQYF
J: TRBJ2-5; V: TRBV5-4; size: .; D: .; DNA: TGTGCCAGCAGCTTGGGGAGGGGGACCCAGTACTTC; CDR3: CASSLGRGTQYF
J: TRBJ2-7; V: TRBV11-2; size: .; D: .; DNA: TGTGCCAGCAGCTTGGGCCACGAGCAGTACTTC; CDR3: CASSLGHEQYF
J: TRBJ2-7; V: TRBV5-4; size: .; D: .; DNA: TGTGCCAGCAGCTTGCAGCGATGGTCCTTCACCGACTACGAGCAGTACTTC; CDR3: CASSLQRWSFTDYEQYF
J: TRBJ2-3; V: TRBV5-1; size: .; D: .; DNA: TGCGCCAGCAGCTTGGCCGAAAGCACAGATACGCAGTATTTT; CDR3: CASSLAESTDTQYF
J: TRBJ2-1; V: TRBV7-3; size: once; D: .; DNA: TGTGCCAGCAGCCGACTTCACCTCAATGAGCAGTTCTTC; CDR3: CASSRLHLNEQFF
J: TRBJ2-1; V: TRBV11-2; size: once; D: .; DNA: TGTGCCAGCAGCTTAGAGGGGAGCTCCTACAATGAGCAGTTCTTC; CDR3: CASSLEGSSYNEQFF
J: TRBJ2-1; V: TRBV5-1; size: once; D: .; DNA: TGCGCCAGCAGCTTGGGTACCGGCCCGAATGAGCAGTTCTTC; CDR3: CASSLGTGPNEQFF
J: TRBJ2-1; V: TRBV9; size: .; D: .; DNA: TGTGCCAGCAGCGGACGGGACACGGGTTGGGAGCAGTTCTTC; CDR3: CASSGRDTGWEQFF
J: TRBJ2-5; V: TRBV7-7; size: .; D: .; DNA: TGTGCCAGCAGTCAAACAGGGTACGGGACCCAGTACTTC; CDR3: CASSQTGYGTQYF
J: TRBJ2-2; V: TRBV7-9; size: .; D: TRBD2; DNA: TGTGCCAGCAGCTTTGCGGGAGGCTCCACCGGGGAGCTGTTTTTT; CDR3: CASSFAGGSTGELFF
J: TRBJ1-4; V: TRBV30; size: .; D: .; DNA: TGTGCCTGGGTACCCGAGGAAGGGATTAATGAAAAACTGTTTTTT; CDR3: CAWVPEEGINEKLFF
J: TRBJ2-7; V: TRBV5-8; size: .; D: .; DNA: TGTGCCAGCAGCTTGGGGTTGGGAGGAAGCTACGAGCAGTACTTC; CDR3: CASSLGLGGSYEQYF
J: TRBJ2-3; V: TRBV7-2; size: .; D: .; DNA: TGTGCCAGCAGCTTCGTGTATGTAGATACGCAGTATTTT; CDR3: CASSFVYVDTQYF
J: TRBJ2-7; V: TRBV28; size: .; D: TRBD2; DNA: TGTGCCAGCACTCCCTGGACTAGCGGGAGTACGCGCTCCTACGAGCAGTACTTC; CDR3: CASTPWTSGSTRSYEQYF
J: TRBJ2-1; V: TRBV11-2; size: .; D: TRBD2; DNA: TGTGCCAGCAGCTCAGAGCGGGAGCAGAATGAGCAGTTCTTC; CDR3: CASSSEREQNEQFF
J: TRBJ2-7; V: TRBV27; size: .; D: .; DNA: TGTGCCAGCAGTTTAAGAGTAGGCGGCTCCTACGAGCAGTACTTC; CDR3: CASSLRVGGSYEQYF
J: TRBJ2-7; V: TRBV7-9; size: .; D: .; DNA: TGTGCCAGCAGCAACTTGGCGGGGTTGGCTTACTTC; CDR3: CASSNLAGLAYF
J: TRBJ1-1; V: TRBV19; size: .; D: .; DNA: TGTGCCAGTAGTATGCACAGGACCACTGAAGCTTTCTTT; CDR3: CASSMHRTTEAFF
J: TRBJ1-1; V: TRBV7-9; size: .; D: .; DNA: TGTGCCAGCAGCGAGCTGGAGGCCATATTGTCCAACACTGAAGCTTTCTTT; CDR3: CASSELEAILSNTEAFF
J: TRBJ2-1; V: TRBV18; size: .; D: TRBD1; DNA: TGTGCCAGCTCACGGGCAGGACAGGGTTACAATGAGCAGTTCTTC; CDR3: CASSRAGQGYNEQFF
J: TRBJ2-2; V: TRBV29-1; size: .; D: .; DNA: TGCAGCGTTGAGAAAGGGGTGAACACCGGGGAGCTGTTTTTT; CDR3: CSVEKGVNTGELFF
J: TRBJ2-5; V: TRBV27; size: .; D: .; DNA: TGTGCCAGCAACCGGGACTCGTCATTGGAGACCCAGTACTTC; CDR3: CASNRDSSLETQYF
J: TRBJ2-4; V: TRBV27; size: .; D: .; DNA: TGTGCCAGCAGTTTTTCGGGGCTAGCCAAAAACATTCAGTACTTC; CDR3: CASSFSGLAKNIQYF
J: TRBJ1-5; V: TRBV5-6; size: .; D: .; DNA: TGTGCCAGCAGCGCCTGGAGTCAGCCCCAGCATTTT; CDR3: CASSAWSQPQHF
J: TRBJ2-1; V: TRBV2; size: once; D: TRBD2; DNA: TGTGCCAGCATCCAAGAGCGGCGGGAGGCTTACAATGAGCAGTTCTTC; CDR3: CASIQERREAYNEQFF
J: TRBJ2-1; V: TRBV7-6; size: .; D: TRBD2; DNA: TGTGCCAGCAGCGAGACTAGCGGGGTCATTAAAGCTGAGCAGTTCTTC; CDR3: CASSETSGVIKAEQFF
J: TRBJ2-3; V: TRBV5-1; size: once; D: .; DNA: TGCGCCAGCAGAGCTGGCGGAAAGAACACAGATACGCAGTATTTT; CDR3: CASRAGGKNTDTQYF
J: TRBJ1-1; V: TRBV4-2; size: .; D: .; DNA: TGTGCCAGCAGCCAATTTAGCGAGTACACTGAAGCTTTCTTT; CDR3: CASSQFSEYTEAFF
J: TRBJ2-7; V: TRBV28; size: .; D: TRBD2; DNA: TGTGCCAGCAGACCACCCGGGACTAGACCCTACGAGCAGTACTTC; CDR3: CASRPPGTRPYEQYF
J: TRBJ2-7; V: TRBV5-1; size: .; D: .; DNA: TGCGCCAGCAGCTTGTCTGGAGCCGAGCAGTACTTC; CDR3: CASSLSGAEQYF
J: TRBJ2-1; V: TRBV27; size: .; D: TRBD2; DNA: TGTGCCAGCAGTTTAGCGGGAGTTAATGAGCAGTTCTTC; CDR3: CASSLAGVNEQFF
J: TRBJ2-7; V: TRBV15; size: .; D: .; DNA: TGTGCCACCAGCAGAGATCGTTTGACTGACTACGAGCAGTACTTC; CDR3: CATSRDRLTDYEQYF
J: TRBJ2-7; V: TRBV7-9; size: .; D: .; DNA: TGTGCCAGCAGCTCAAACTCCTACGAGCAGTACTTC; CDR3: CASSSNSYEQYF
J: TRBJ2-1; V: TRBV27; size: .; D: .; DNA: TGTGCCAGCACCTCCCCGGGACGTTCTACCTACAATGAGCAGTTCTTC; CDR3: CASTSPGRSTYNEQFF
J: TRBJ1-1; V: TRBV5-6; size: .; D: .; DNA: TGTGCCAGCAGCCTTACAGGGAACACTGAAGCTTTCTTT; CDR3: CASSLTGNTEAFF
J: TRBJ2-3; V: TRBV27; size: .; D: .; DNA: TGTGCCAGCAGTTCGATGGATAATACGCAGTATTTT; CDR3: CASSSMDNTQYF
J: TRBJ2-3; V: TRBV7-6; size: .; D: TRBD2; DNA: TGTGCCAGCAGCTTAGAGGCGAGCGGGAACACAGATACGCAGTATTTT; CDR3: CASSLEASGNTDTQYF
J: TRBJ2-3; V: TRBV28; size: .; D: .; DNA: TGTGCCAGCAAGGACAGCGCAGGGGACACAGATACGCAGTATTTT; CDR3: CASKDSAGDTDTQYF
J: TRBJ2-3; V: TRBV6-6; size: .; D: .; DNA: TGTGCCAGCAGTTGGGTTATGGGGACTAGCACAGATACGCAGTATTTT; CDR3: CASSWVMGTSTDTQYF
J: TRBJ2-7; V: TRBV30; size: .; D: .; DNA: TGTGCCTGGAGTTCTCACAGAACCTACGAGCAGTACTTC; CDR3: CAWSSHRTYEQYF
J: TRBJ1-1; V: TRBV28; size: once; D: .; DNA: TGTGCCAGCAGTTCATCTGAGAGGGCTGAAGCTTTCTTT; CDR3: CASSSSERAEAFF
J: TRBJ1-1; V: TRBV5-1; size: .; D: .; DNA: TGCGCCAGCAGCGCTGGGGACACGAACACTGAAGCTTTCTTT; CDR3: CASSAGDTNTEAFF
J: TRBJ2-1; V: TRBV4-1; size: .; D: .; DNA: TGCGCCAGCAGCCAACAAGCCAGCTCCTACAATGAGCAGTTCTTC; CDR3: CASSQQASSYNEQFF
J: TRBJ2-7; V: TRBV7-9; size: .; D: TRBD2; DNA: TGTGCCAGCAGCTACCAAGATAGCGGGAATGGCTACGAGCAGTACTTC; CDR3: CASSYQDSGNGYEQYF
J: TRBJ1-3; V: TRBV4-3; size: .; D: TRBD1; DNA: TGCGCCAGCAGCCAATCAACTGGGACAGGGCCTGGAAACACCATATATTTT; CDR3: CASSQSTGTGPGNTIYF
J: TRBJ2-7; V: TRBV30; size: once; D: .; DNA: TGTGCCTGGAGTGTCCCGACATACCGGTGGGGCGAGCAGTACTTC; CDR3: CAWSVPTYRWGEQYF
J: TRBJ2-7; V: TRBV2; size: .; D: .; DNA: TGTGCCAGCAGTGAAACGGATTTGGTTCTCGAGCAGTACTTC; CDR3: CASSETDLVLEQYF
J: TRBJ2-7; V: TRBV7-9; size: .; D: TRBD2; DNA: TGTGCCAGCAGCTTCCCTGGGGCGGGAGGGGTTACCTACGAGCAGTACTTC; CDR3: CASSFPGAGGVTYEQYF